A single T cell receptor (beta chain) is shown here with its context. Per the germline V gene, CDR1 is SNHLY and CDR2 is FYNNEI. With V trimmed by 4 bases and J by 1 base, 5 bases remained unmatched. CDR3 length: 15 amino acids. This specimen comes from a study of blood T cell repertoires in COVID-19. In the study's own analysis: Scientists estimated how many nucleated cells there were by amplifying reference gene primers. Some clones are missing from TCRdb's copy, which holds only in-frame ones; the method was immunoSEQ multiplex PCR. The V and J calls and clone size were taken over from that table, and D and trimming were inferred from the DNA. The sample includes more than 150,000 clones, 75% to 90% of them seen just once.

Sequences were obtained from PBMCs or T cells enriched from blood (not recorded which). This receptor was taken from a woman aged 25 to 45 who had recovered from COVID-19. The chain uses TRBV2 and TRBJ1-1; 8 nucleotides align to TRBD1. For the CDR3, the DNA is TGTGCCAGCAGTGGAGCCGGACAGGGGAACACTGAAGCTTTCTTT. This gives the protein CASSGAGQGNTEAFF.